The 21 T cell receptor beta chains reported below all come from one sample, sequenced in a study of T-cell memory formation after mild COVID-19. MiXCR, run by TCRdb on the 5' RACE reads, gives a single entry per CDR3 protein. The repertoire consists of about 57,000 distinct CDR3 sequences, with 12% occurring once and the leading ten covering around 25%. The material sequenced was PBMCs or a T cell subset sorted from them (not recorded which). The receptor source for this set is a man between 18 and 35 years old who had mild COVID-19 (a few samples of this study predate the infection). Cell type and time point are not known.

V and J are TRBV28 and TRBJ2-1; 13 positions match TRBD2. Germline V gene lookup returns CDR1 MDHEN and CDR2 SYDVKM. The V and J ends lost 5 bases and 9 bases, in that order; junction bases with no gene match: 10. The CDR3 length is 16 residues. Here the CDR3 DNA reads TGTGCCAGCAGTCCGATACTAGCGGGGGGGCCTATTGAGCAGTTCTTC. It encodes CASSPILAGGPIEQFF.

The V gene is TRBV7-2, the J gene TRBJ2-5; weak D call: TRBD2 (6 bases). In germline, CDR1 is SGHTA, CDR2 FQGNSA. There are 15 residues in the CDR3. V was trimmed by 2 bases and J by 1 base, leaving 11 bases between them. The CDR3 region is CASSLSAGPQETQYF. The CDR3 coding sequence is TGTGCCAGCAGCTTAAGTGCGGGGCCCCAAGAGACCCAGTACTTC.

In its sample, this clonotype was seen a few times. The chain is built from TRBV14 and TRBJ1-4, with D possibly TRBD1 on 6 matching bases. The CDR3 has 16 amino acids. Germline CDR1 reads SGHDN; CDR2 reads FVKESK. Between the trimmed V and J ends, which lost 2 bases and 8 bases, there was a span of 18 bases. CDR3 coding DNA: TGTGCCAGCAGCCAACAATTCCACAGGGTTGAGGAAAAACTGTTTTTT. This translates into CASSQQFHRVEEKLFF. The full variable domain, in which reference TRBV14 and TRBJ1-4 provide the parts outside the CDR3, is EAGVTQFPSHSVIEKGQTVTLRCDPISGHDNLYWYRRVMGKEIKFLLHFVKESKQDESGMPNNRFLAERTGGTYSTLKVQPAELEDSGVYFCASSQQFHRVEEKLFFGSGTQLSVL.

This clonotype was found many times. The chain combines TRBV4-1 with TRBJ2-1; the D call may be TRBD1 or TRBD2 (5 bases each). Germline V gene data show CDR1 as MGHRA and CDR2 as YSYEKL. The length of the CDR3 is 16 residues. The V end was cut by 6 bases, the J end by 0 bases, with 15 bases between. The CDR3 bases are TGCGCCAGCAGATCGGGAAGGGGTAACTCCTACAATGAGCAGTTCTTC. This translates into CASRSGRGNSYNEQFF.

The J gene is TRBJ1-6, the V gene TRBV6-5, with 9 bases aligning to TRBD1. The CDR3 is made up of 15 amino acids. Per the germline V gene, CDR1 is MNHEY and CDR2 is SVGAGI. After removal of 4 bases from V and 5 bases from J, the junction contained 3 bases not matched to a gene. The CDR3 region is CASSSWTGDNSPLHF. The CDR3 DNA sequence: TGTGCCAGCAGTTCCTGGACAGGGGATAATTCACCCCTCCACTTT.

The chain recombines TRBV7-2 with TRBJ1-1; D remains unclear. V dropped 5 bases and J dropped 4 bases, with 11 bases sitting between them. CDR1 SGHTA and CDR2 FQGNSA come from the germline V gene. The CDR3 is 13 residues long. The CDR3 DNA reads as TGTGCCAGCAGCCGACCTGGTAGCACTGAAGCTTTCTTT. As protein: CASSRPGSTEAFF.

This clonotype was seen a handful of times. The chain joins TRBV6-5 to TRBJ1-4; D perhaps matches TRBD1 (6 bases). Between the trimmed V and J ends, which lost 6 bases and 8 bases, there was a span of 28 bases. The CDR3 consists of 18 residues. Germline CDR1 reads MNHEY; CDR2 reads SVGAGI. The CDR3 DNA sequence: TGTGCCAGCAGACCAAGGGGGGGACGGACGTTGGGCGGCGAAAAACTGTTTTTT. This encodes CASRPRGGRTLGGEKLFF.

This clonotype appeared many times. The chain is built from TRBV7-2 and TRBJ2-1, with TRBD2 as a possible D gene (5 bases). Trimming removed 2 bases from V and 3 bases from J, with 11 bases in between. CDR1 SGHTA and CDR2 FQGNSA come from the germline V gene. The CDR3 sequence is 15 residues long. The CDR3 DNA reads as TGTGCCAGCAGCTTACTTCGGGGAAACTACAATGAGCAGTTCTTC. This sequence encodes CASSLLRGNYNEQFF.

This clonotype was detected only a few times. This sequence joins TRBV18 and TRBJ2-5; a weak D match, TRBD2 (6 bases). The CDR3 consists of 16 residues. Trimming shortened V by 0 bases and J by 7 bases, and 18 bases separated the two germline ends. Germline CDR1 reads KGHSH; CDR2 reads LQKENI. The CDR3 sequence is CASSPPNGGSEGTQYF. The CDR3 region has the DNA TGTGCCAGCTCACCACCGAACGGGGGATCCGAGGGGACCCAGTACTTC. Full variable domain (outside the CDR3, taken from reference TRBV18 and TRBJ2-5): NAGVMQNPRHLVRRRGQEARLRCSPMKGHSHVYWYRQLPEEGLKFMVYLQKENIIDESGMPKERFSAEFPKEGPSILRIQQVVRGDSAAYFCASSPPNGGSEGTQYFGPGTRLLVL.

The chain employs TRBV19 and TRBJ1-1; 9 positions match TRBD1. Per germline, CDR1 LNHDA and CDR2 SQIVND (reference sequence). The CDR3 contains 15 residues. The V and J ends lost 1 base and 4 bases, in that order; junction bases with no gene match: 4. The CDR3 DNA is TGTGCCAGTAGTATAGCCAGGACAGGGGCCACTGAAGCTTTCTTT. It codes for CASSIARTGATEAFF.

This sequence joins TRBV18 and TRBJ2-2, with 7 bases aligning to TRBD2. CDR3 length: 17 residues. CDR1 KGHSH and CDR2 LQKENI come from the germline V gene. J lost 0 bases, V lost 0 bases, and 4 bases had no gene match. The CDR3 bases are TGTGCCAGCTCACCACCCGCAGCGGGGTCGAACACCGGGGAGCTGTTTTTT. Protein sequence: CASSPPAAGSNTGELFF.

This clonotype was counted between two and nine times. The rearrangement uses TRBV7-2 and TRBJ1-2, with 12 nucleotides matching TRBD1. The germline gives CDR1 SGHTA, CDR2 FQGNSA. This CDR3 contains 14 residues. J gave up 7 bases and V 5 bases, and 5 bases lay outside the gene matches. CDR3 nucleotides: TGTGCCAGCAGCCCCCGGGACAGGGGGCTTGGCTACACCTTC. It specifies CASSPRDRGLGYTF.

The gene calls are TRBV20-1 and TRBJ1-1; 8 bases are shared with TRBD1. The CDR3 extends over 15 amino acids. The germline gives CDR1 DFQATT, CDR2 SNEGSKA (reference sequence). V gave up 3 bases and J gave up 1 base; unmatched junction bases: 7. The CDR3 loop is CSASPPDRANTEAFF. The CDR3 DNA reads as TGCAGTGCTAGCCCGCCGGACAGGGCGAACACTGAAGCTTTCTTT.

The rearrangement links TRBV7-2 to TRBJ2-3; D gene ambiguous. The ends were cut back, 5 bases at V and 0 bases at J, with 12 bases in the middle. The CDR3 spans 15 residues. From germline, CDR1 is SGHTA and CDR2 FQGNSA. DNA for the CDR3: TGTGCCAGCAGCACCCGGCGGTCGAGCACAGATACGCAGTATTTT. Residues: CASSTRRSSTDTQYF.

A few counts support this clonotype. The rearrangement joins TRBV10-3 to TRBJ1-1; D gene unclear. V was clipped by 7 bases and J by 2 bases, with 26 bases between them. Germline CDR1 reads ENHRY; CDR2 reads SYGVKD. The CDR3 has 18 amino acids. CDR3: CAIIRGRVPRKLNTEAFF. The CDR3 region has the DNA TGTGCCATCATTAGAGGGCGGGTACCACGCAAGCTAAACACTGAAGCTTTCTTT.

A few counts support this clonotype. V is TRBV11-2 and J is TRBJ2-2, with D unclear. Deletions cut 6 bases from V and 4 bases from J, with 15 bases between. Germline assignment: CDR1 SGHAT and CDR2 FQNNGV. This CDR3 comprises 15 residues. The CDR3 reads CASRPRTVSTGELFF. In DNA, the CDR3 is TGTGCCAGCAGACCCCGGACCGTTTCCACCGGGGAGCTGTTTTTT.

The chain couples TRBV7-2 to TRBJ2-1; no definite D call. V lost 1 base to trimming and J lost 12 bases, with 10 bases between them. Germline loops: CDR1 SGHTA, CDR2 FQGNSA. The length of the CDR3 is 12 residues. In DNA form, the CDR3 reads TGTGCCAGCAGCTTAGTAGGCCTGGGGCAGTTCTTC. Protein sequence: CASSLVGLGQFF.

In its sample, this clonotype was seen many times. V and J are TRBV5-1 and TRBJ2-5; the D gene is possibly TRBD2 (6 bases). The CDR3 has 13 residues. Germline assignment: CDR1 SGHRS and CDR2 YFSETQ. V shed 4 bases and J shed 5 bases, with 12 bases lying between them. The CDR3, as DNA: TGCGCCAGCAGCACCTACCGGGGGGAGACCCAGTACTTC. It specifies CASSTYRGETQYF.

V and J are TRBV11-2 and TRBJ2-2; 12 bases agree with TRBD2. V lost 5 bases, J lost 5 bases, and 3 bases stayed unmatched. The CDR3 spans 15 residues. The V gene's germline CDR1 is SGHAT and CDR2 FQNNGV. The CDR3 loop is CASSPTSGGTGELFF. The CDR3 region has the DNA TGTGCCAGCAGCCCTACTAGCGGGGGGACCGGGGAGCTGTTTTTT. Together with reference TRBV11-2 and TRBJ2-2, the CDR3 gives the full variable domain: EAGVAQSPRYKIIEKRQSVAFWCNPISGHATLYWYQQILGQGPKLLIQFQNNGVVDDSQLPKDRFSAERLKGVDSTLKIQPAKLEDSAVYLCASSPTSGGTGELFFGEGSRLTVL.

The sample holds many counts of this clonotype. The rearrangement uses TRBV7-2 and TRBJ2-7, with 12 bases lining up with TRBD2. Looked up from germline, CDR1 is SGHTA and CDR2 is FQGNSA. CDR3 length: 16 residues. Trimming at V came to 4 bases and at J to 1 base, leaving 5 bases not matched to a gene. CDR3 bases: TGTGCCAGCAGCTCGCCGACTAGCGGGGGATCCTACGAGCAGTACTTC. Amino acids: CASSSPTSGGSYEQYF.

This chain connects TRBV20-1 to TRBJ2-7, with D unresolved. This CDR3 is 10 amino acids long. Trimming shortened V by 3 bases and J by 2 bases, and 2 bases separated the two germline ends. Germline CDR1 and CDR2: DFQATT and SNEGSKA (reference sequence). CDR3 nucleotides: TGCAGTGCTAGCCCCTACGAGCAGTACGTC. Protein sequence: CSASPYEQYV.